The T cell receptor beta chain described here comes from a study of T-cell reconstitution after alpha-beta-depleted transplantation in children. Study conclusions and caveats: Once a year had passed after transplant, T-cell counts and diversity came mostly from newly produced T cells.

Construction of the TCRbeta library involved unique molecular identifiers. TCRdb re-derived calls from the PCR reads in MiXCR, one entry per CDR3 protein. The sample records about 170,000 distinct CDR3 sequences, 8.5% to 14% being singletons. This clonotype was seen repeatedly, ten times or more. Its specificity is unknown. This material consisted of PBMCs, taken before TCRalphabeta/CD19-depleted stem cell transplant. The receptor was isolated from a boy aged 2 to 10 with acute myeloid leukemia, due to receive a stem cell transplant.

The CDR3 DNA reads TGTGCCAGCTCACCATCACCCGGAAACTCCTACGAGCAGTACTTC. It is translated as CASSPSPGNSYEQYF. The chain employs TRBV18 and TRBJ2-7; D is ambiguous. V was cut by 2 bases and J by 0 bases, with 11 bases left in between. This CDR3 comprises 15 residues. The germline CDR1 and CDR2 sequences are KGHSH and LQKENI. The entire variable domain, with the rest obtained from reference TRBV18 and TRBJ2-7, is as follows: NAGVMQNPRHLVRRRGQEARLRCSPMKGHSHVYWYRQLPEEGLKFMVYLQKENIIDESGMPKERFSAEFPKEGPSILRIQQVVRGDSAAYFCASSPSPGNSYEQYFGPGTRLTVT.